Presented here are 8 T cell receptor beta chains from one specimen sequenced in a study of Graves' ophthalmopathy and Graves' hyperthyroidism. Amplifying from RNA transcripts, the study obtained TCR beta CDR3 regions. RT-PCR in the first round used HTBI primers; a second-round multiplex PCR followed. TCRdb re-analysed the multiplex PCR reads in MiXCR, keeping a single row per CDR3 protein. The sample has hundreds of thousands of distinct CDR3 sequences, approximately 39% seen once; the top ten hold around 3%. Sequencing input: peripheral blood. The origin of the receptors is an adult man with Graves' ophthalmopathy.

This clonotype has only one observation. The genes are TRBV9 and TRBJ1-5; no definite D call. The V gene lost 0 bases and the J gene lost 11 bases, with 18 bases spanning the gap. This CDR3 contains 15 residues. CDR1 is SGDLS, CDR2 YYNGEE, per germline. The CDR3 spells CASSVAGAGQETQHF. The CDR3 coding sequence is TGTGCCAGCAGCGTAGCAGGAGCAGGTCAAGAGACCCAGCATTTT.

On this clonotype itself: A much larger clone is a single base away; this may be a read error. This sequence joins TRBV7-2 and TRBJ2-5; 11 bases match TRBD2. CDR3 length equals 15 residues. V gave up 5 bases and J gave up 1 base; unmatched junction bases: 3. The germline V gene encodes CDR1 SGHTA and CDR2 FQGNSA. CDR3 bases: TGTGCCAGCAGCGGTAGCGGGGGGGCCCAAGAGACCCAGTACTTC. Its protein is CASSGSGGAQETQYF.

The rearrangement links TRBV29-1 to TRBJ1-2; D is unresolved. Per germline, CDR1 SQVTM and CDR2 ANQGSEA. The CDR3 runs to 8 residues. Trimming stripped 6 bases from V and 12 bases from J, with 8 bases between. Here the CDR3 DNA reads TGCAGCGTGGATGGGAACACCTTC. Translating it yields CSVDGNTF.

This clonotype was counted many times. The chain has TRBV4-3 and TRBJ1-4; D is unclear. The V gene lost 1 base and the J gene lost 7 bases, with 10 bases spanning the gap. The germline V gene has CDR1 LGHNA and CDR2 YSLEER. CDR3 length equals 14 residues. The CDR3 sequence is CASSQGQEGEKLFF. CDR3 DNA: TGCGCCAGCAGCCAAGGGCAGGAAGGTGAAAAACTGTTTTTT.

Comments on this clonotype: A read error is possible here, since a much larger clone lies one base away. The gene calls are TRBV9 and TRBJ2-7; D may match TRBD1 or TRBD2 (5 bases each). V was trimmed by 3 bases and J by 3 bases, leaving 13 bases between them. CDR1 and CDR2 (germline): SGDLS, YYNGEE. This CDR3 has 14 residues. In DNA form, the CDR3 reads TGTGCCAGCAGCGGCCGGGACGGATACTACGAGCAGTACTTC. Protein sequence: CASSGRDGYYEQYF.

The V call is TRBV29-1, the J call TRBJ2-5; TRBD1 matches at 7 bases. After removal of 5 bases from V and 5 bases from J, the junction contained 5 bases not matched to a gene. The CDR3 has 12 amino acids. Germline lookup yields CDR1 SQVTM and CDR2 ANQGSEA. CDR3 coding DNA: TGCAGCGTTCGTGAGGGACAGGAGACCCAGTACTTC. It translates to CSVREGQETQYF.

In the case of this clonotype: The junction departs from the called germline gene at one end, perhaps through a read error. V usage is TRBV7-2 and J usage is TRBJ1-5; tentative D call: TRBD1 (6 bases). The CDR3 loop spans 17 amino acids. Germline V gene lookup returns CDR1 SGHTA and CDR2 FQGNSA. The CDR3 sequence is CANSLVGGPGGNQPQHF. CDR3 nucleotides: TGTGCCAACAGCTTAGTAGGTGGGCCGGGGGGCAATCAGCCCCAGCACTTT.

About this clonotype itself: An end of the junction differs from the germline gene, which may be a read error. The J gene is TRBJ1-2, the V gene TRBV2; the D is unclear. CDR1 is SNHLY, CDR2 FYNNEI, per germline. This CDR3 has 13 residues. The CDR3 coding sequence is TGTGCCAGCAGCGTCTCAGCCAACTATGGCTACGCCTTC. Translated: CASSVSANYGYAF.